Each of the 6 T cell receptor beta chains below was sequenced from the same sample in a study of cytomegalovirus exposure and HLA in healthy donors. Measured with immunoSEQ multiplex PCR; TCRdb has only the in-frame clones, and not every one. The sample lists about 200,000 clones, about 81% occurring once. Sequenced sample: PBMCs. The origin of the receptors is a woman younger than 45 in good health and CMV-seronegative.

In regard to this clone: An end of the junction does not agree with germline; a read error may underlie this. This rearrangement joins TRBV20-1 to TRBJ1-6, with D hard to call. The CDR3 has 11 amino acids. From germline, CDR1 is DFQATT and CDR2 SNEGSKA (reference sequence). The CDR3 spells CSARDSLLVSF. The CDR3 nucleotides are TGCAGTGCTAGAGATTCCCTCCTCGTCTCCTTT.

The V call is TRBV19, the J call TRBJ2-3; 9 positions agree with TRBD2. Trimming at V came to 5 bases and at J to 4 bases, leaving 13 bases not matched to a gene. This CDR3 has 17 residues. Germline V lookup: CDR1 LNHDA, CDR2 SQIVND (reference sequence). CDR3 DNA: TGTGCCAGTAGTTTCGACTGGGTAGCGGGAGATTCAGATACGCAGTATTTT. It specifies CASSFDWVAGDSDTQYF.

This sequence joins TRBV4-1 and TRBJ1-2; a weak D match, TRBD1 (5 bases). This CDR3 comprises 16 residues. The V and J ends lost 1 base and 0 bases respectively, with 12 bases between them. Germline V gives CDR1 MGHRA, CDR2 YSYEKL. The DNA of the CDR3 is TGCGCCAGCAGCCAAGGCTTGACAGCACCTAACTATGGCTACACCTTC. This sequence encodes CASSQGLTAPNYGYTF.

The V call is TRBV4-1, the J call TRBJ1-2; a weak D match, TRBD1 (5 bases). The CDR3 runs 16 residues. Germline V lookup: CDR1 MGHRA, CDR2 YSYEKL. Between the trimmed V and J ends, which lost 6 bases and 7 bases, there was a span of 24 bases. The CDR3 sequence: CASSRSQDHTGVGYTF. CDR3 coding DNA: TGCGCCAGCAGTCGCAGCCAAGATCATACGGGGGTTGGCTACACCTTC.

V and J are TRBV9 and TRBJ1-2; 8 bases match TRBD1. Germline V gene sequence: CDR1 SGDLS, CDR2 YYNGEE. V shed 3 bases, J shed 4 bases, and the junction held 14 bases outside the gene matches. This CDR3 is 17 amino acids long. Here the CDR3 DNA reads TGTGCCAGCAGCGCCGGTGAGGGGACAGGAGTGCTCTATGGCTACACCTTC. Translation gives CASSAGEGTGVLYGYTF.

The chain has TRBV5-6 and TRBJ1-6; TRBD1 matches 7 bases. V lost 0 bases to trimming and J lost 9 bases; unmatched junction nucleotides: 3. CDR1 and CDR2 (germline): SGHDT, YYEEEE. CDR3 length: 14 amino acids. The CDR3, as DNA: TGTGCCAGCAGCTTGGACAGGGGAATTTCACCCCTCCACTTT. Translated: CASSLDRGISPLHF.